Listed below are T cell receptor beta chains from one sample, sequenced in a study of T cells after yellow fever vaccination. TCRdb re-called the 5' RACE reads through MiXCR, storing one row per CDR3 protein. The data contain around 150,000 distinct CDR3 sequences, under 7.5% of them singletons. The sequenced sample was CD4+ T cells sorted from PBMCs, obtained about 5 days after the first yellow fever vaccination. The source is a man between 18 and 35 years old who received the YFV17D yellow fever vaccine. CDR3s include the opening cysteine and the closing phenylalanine or tryptophan. D genes are given only for firm matches. The size field is filled for only some rows; it gives once, few, many or a size class.

size | J | V | D | DNA | CDR3
many | TRBJ1-1 | TRBV20-1 | NA | TGCAGTGCTAGTCGGGCTAGGGCGTCCACTGAAGCTTTCTTT | CSASRARASTEAFF
NA | TRBJ2-2 | TRBV7-3 | TRBD2 | TGTGCCAGCAGCTCGCTAGCGGTCCCCGGGGAGCTGTTTTTT | CASSSLAVPGELFF
many | TRBJ2-3 | TRBV12-3/TRBV12-4 | TRBD2 | TGTGCCAGCAGGATTAGCGGGGGGTCCGTTCGTACGCAGTATTTT | CASRISGGSVRTQYF
NA | TRBJ1-2 | TRBV4-2 | TRBD1 | TGTGCCAGCAGCCAAGATCCGGGACAGATGTATGGCTACACCTTC | CASSQDPGQMYGYTF
many | TRBJ1-5 | TRBV12-3/TRBV12-4 | NA | TGTGCCAGCAGGGTTGAAGGACCTTATAGCAATCAGCCCCAGCATTTT | CASRVEGPYSNQPQHF
many | TRBJ2-1 | TRBV12-3/TRBV12-4 | TRBD2 | TGTGCCAGCAGTTTGGTTAGCGGGGGAAACAATGAGCAGTTCTTC | CASSLVSGGNNEQFF
many | TRBJ2-5 | TRBV5-5 | NA | TGTGCCAGCAGCTTCAGGAGAGAGACCCAGTACTTC | CASSFRRETQYF
many | TRBJ2-7 | TRBV7-2 | NA | TGTGCCAGCACCTTCTCCAGGACTAACTACGAGCAGTACTTC | CASTFSRTNYEQYF
many | TRBJ2-1 | TRBV9 | NA | TGTGCCAGCAGCCCAGACCCACTAGCTAGTACCCTCAATGAGCAGTTCTTC | CASSPDPLASTLNEQFF
NA | TRBJ2-3 | TRBV18 | NA | TGTGCCAGCTCACCAGGCAGCGACCCTAAAGATACGCAGTATTTT | CASSPGSDPKDTQYF
many | TRBJ1-3 | TRBV9 | TRBD1 | TGTGCCAGCAGCGTTACCGGACAGGGCTCAGGAAACACCATATATTTT | CASSVTGQGSGNTIYF
many | TRBJ2-5 | TRBV5-1 | TRBD1 | TGCGCCAGCAGCCGGGACAGTCGGGGTCAAGAGACCCAGTACTTC | CASSRDSRGQETQYF
many | TRBJ2-1 | TRBV7-2 | NA | TGTGCCAGCAGCCCCCCAGGACGATGGCTCAATGAGCAGTTCTTC | CASSPPGRWLNEQFF
many | TRBJ2-7 | TRBV4-3 | TRBD2 | TGCGCCAGCAGCCCCCAGCGGGGGGCCTACGAGCAGTACTTC | CASSPQRGAYEQYF
few | TRBJ2-3 | TRBV29-1 | NA | TGCAGCACTTTGGGATCAGATACGCAGTATTTT | CSTLGSDTQYF
many | TRBJ2-3 | TRBV7-3 | NA | TGTGCCAGCTCAGACCGCGGGGGCGGAACAGATACGCAGTATTTT | CASSDRGGGTDTQYF
NA | TRBJ1-6 | TRBV5-4 | NA | TGTGCCAGCAGCCCTATGCGGGGGAGCTCACCCCTCCACTTT | CASSPMRGSSPLHF
many | TRBJ1-5 | TRBV12-3/TRBV12-4 | NA | TGTGCCAGCAGTCAGAACAGGGCCCATGAGCCCCAGCATTTT | CASSQNRAHEPQHF
few | TRBJ2-2 | TRBV24-1 | TRBD2 | TGTGCCACCAGTGACTCCAGCGGGGGGCTCACCGGGGAGCTGTTTTTT | CATSDSSGGLTGELFF
many | TRBJ2-2 | TRBV20-1 | NA | TGCAGCGGTAACAGGGAGAACACCGGGGAGCTGTTTTTT | CSGNRENTGELFF
many | TRBJ2-5 | TRBV4-2 | TRBD1 | TGTGCCAGCCAGGACAGGGCCGAGACCCAGTACTTC | CASQDRAETQYF
NA | TRBJ2-5 | TRBV7-2 | TRBD2 | TGTGCCAGCAGCTTAGGTGGCGGGGGGGCCGACAAAGAGACCCAGTACTTC | CASSLGGGGADKETQYF
NA | TRBJ2-1 | TRBV6-5 | TRBD1 | TGTGCCAGCAGTTACAGATCAGACAGGGGGAGATTCAATGAGCAGTTCTTC | CASSYRSDRGRFNEQFF
few | TRBJ1-2 | TRBV12-3/TRBV12-4 | NA | TGTGCCAGCAGTTCCGGGCCAGGAAGCAACTATGGCTACACCTTC | CASSSGPGSNYGYTF
NA | TRBJ2-1 | TRBV7-2 | TRBD2 | TGTGCCAGCAGCCCTCGCGGGGGGGCCACTGGCAATGAGCAGTTCTTC | CASSPRGGATGNEQFF
many | TRBJ1-1 | TRBV4-3 | NA | TGCGCCAGCAGCCAATACCCAGCCACTGAAGCTTTCTTT | CASSQYPATEAFF
few | TRBJ2-5 | TRBV5-6 | TRBD2 | TGTGCCAGCAGCTCCGGGACTAGCCAAGAGACCCAGTACTTC | CASSSGTSQETQYF
many | TRBJ1-2 | TRBV6-5 | NA | TGTGCCAGCAGTAGCGGACAGACCTATGGCTACACCTTC | CASSSGQTYGYTF
few | TRBJ2-2 | TRBV11-2 | TRBD1 | TGTGCCAGCAGCCCATGGGCACAGGGGGCCGAGGAGCTGTTTTTT | CASSPWAQGAEELFF
many | TRBJ1-1 | TRBV7-3 | NA | TGTGCCAGCAGCTTAATTCAGGGCACTGAAGCTTTCTTT | CASSLIQGTEAFF
NA | TRBJ1-5 | TRBV12-5 | NA | TGTGCTAGTGCCTTAGGGGGTTCTCAGCCCCAGCATTTT | CASALGGSQPQHF
many | TRBJ1-4 | TRBV12-3/TRBV12-4 | TRBD1 | TGTGCCAGCAGTTTACGGCAGGGGGATGAAAAACTGTTTTTT | CASSLRQGDEKLFF
many | TRBJ2-7 | TRBV20-1 | NA | TGCAGTGCTACAGGGTTGGGGGTGAGCGAGCAGTACTTC | CSATGLGVSEQYF
many | TRBJ2-2 | TRBV6-2/TRBV6-3 | NA | TGTGCCAGCAGTTCAGGGTTGACCGGGGAGCTGTTTTTT | CASSSGLTGELFF
many | TRBJ1-5 | TRBV2 | NA | TGTGCCAGCAGTGGGGGGGCAGGGTCGGGACAGCCCCAGCATTTT | CASSGGAGSGQPQHF
NA | TRBJ1-5 | TRBV11-2 | NA | TGTGCCAGCAGCTTGGAAAGGTCTCAACCCCAGCATTTT | CASSLERSQPQHF
NA | TRBJ2-3 | TRBV5-1 | NA | TGCGCCAGCAGCTGGAACAGTTACACAGATACGCAGTATTTT | CASSWNSYTDTQYF
many | TRBJ1-3 | TRBV12-3/TRBV12-4 | NA | TGTGCCAGCAGTTTCCGGGGCATCTCTGGAAACACCATATATTTT | CASSFRGISGNTIYF
few | TRBJ1-5 | TRBV19 | NA | TGTGCCAGTAGTATAGATCTAATTAAGGGGTATAGCAATCAGCCCCAGCATTTT | CASSIDLIKGYSNQPQHF
NA | TRBJ1-5 | TRBV10-3 | TRBD1 | TGTGCCATCAGTGCTGGGACAGCTGGACAGCCCCAGCATTTT | CAISAGTAGQPQHF
many | TRBJ2-1 | TRBV12-3/TRBV12-4 | NA | TGTGCCAGCAGTGTCAGGGTGAGCTCCTACAATGAGCAGTTCTTC | CASSVRVSSYNEQFF
many | TRBJ2-3 | TRBV9 | TRBD2 | TGTGCCAGCAGCGTAGCCCCGGGACTAGATAGTACGCAGTATTTT | CASSVAPGLDSTQYF
many | TRBJ2-3 | TRBV5-1 | NA | TGCGCCAGCAGCTTGTTAGATTACACAGATACGCAGTATTTT | CASSLLDYTDTQYF
NA | TRBJ1-1 | TRBV3-1 | NA | TGTGCCAGCACCGCCAACACACGGGATCCAAAAGCTTTCTTT | CASTANTRDPKAFF
NA | TRBJ1-5 | TRBV6-5 | NA | TGTGCCAGCAGTTATGGTAGAAATCAGCCCCAGCATTTT | CASSYGRNQPQHF
many | TRBJ1-1 | TRBV27 | TRBD1 | TGTGCCAGCAGTTCTCCCGGGACAGGGGGCGCCCCTGAAGCTTTCTTT | CASSSPGTGGAPEAFF
NA | TRBJ2-2 | TRBV6-5 | NA | TGTGCCAGCAGTTCCTACGAGGACACCGGGGAGCTGTTTTTT | CASSSYEDTGELFF
many | TRBJ2-2 | TRBV20-1 | NA | TGCAGTGCTAGAGTCAGGATTGGCACCGGGGAGCTGTTTTTT | CSARVRIGTGELFF
many | TRBJ2-5 | TRBV18 | NA | TGTGCCAGCTCACCACCAAGTCTAGAAGGAGAGACCCAGTACTTC | CASSPPSLEGETQYF
many | TRBJ1-5 | TRBV12-3/TRBV12-4 | NA | TGTGCCAGCAGTTTACTTCCGTCGGATCAGCCCCAGCATTTT | CASSLLPSDQPQHF
many | TRBJ2-1 | TRBV15 | NA | TGTGCCACCTCCCCCCTGGCCCACTTGAACAATGAGCAGTTCTTC | CATSPLAHLNNEQFF
many | TRBJ2-2 | TRBV4-3 | TRBD1 | TGCGCCAGCAGCCTTTACAGGGGATCAGCCGGGGAGCTGTTTTTT | CASSLYRGSAGELFF
few | TRBJ1-3 | TRBV20-1 | TRBD1 | TGCAGTGCGACGACAGGGGCTGGAAACACCATATATTTT | CSATTGAGNTIYF
many | TRBJ2-5 | TRBV5-1 | TRBD2 | TGCGCCAGCAGCTTGGCGGCTAGCGGGAAAGAGACCCAGTACTTC | CASSLAASGKETQYF